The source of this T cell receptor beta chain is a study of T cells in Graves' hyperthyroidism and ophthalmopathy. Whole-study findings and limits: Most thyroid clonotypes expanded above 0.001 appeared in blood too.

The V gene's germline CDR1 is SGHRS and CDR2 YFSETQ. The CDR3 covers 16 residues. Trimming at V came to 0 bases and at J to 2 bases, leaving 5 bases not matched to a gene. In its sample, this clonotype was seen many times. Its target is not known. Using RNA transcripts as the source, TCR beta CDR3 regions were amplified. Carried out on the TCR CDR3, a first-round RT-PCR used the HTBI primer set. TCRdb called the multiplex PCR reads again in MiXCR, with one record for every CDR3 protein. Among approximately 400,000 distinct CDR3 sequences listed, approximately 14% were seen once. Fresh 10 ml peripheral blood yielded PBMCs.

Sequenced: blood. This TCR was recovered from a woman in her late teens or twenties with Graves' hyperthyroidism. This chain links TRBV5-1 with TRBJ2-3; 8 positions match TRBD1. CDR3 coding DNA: TGCGCCAGCAGCTTGGCCGGGACAGGTCACACAGATACGCAGTATTTT. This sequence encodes CASSLAGTGHTDTQYF.